The source of this T cell receptor beta chain is a study of T cell changes during pregnancy in multiple sclerosis. The V and J ends lost 3 bases and 4 bases respectively, with 3 bases between them. Per germline, CDR1 SGHAT and CDR2 FQNNGV. The length of the CDR3 is 11 residues. Assay: immunoSEQ multiplex PCR; the TCRdb copy retains only in-frame clones and omits some. This table holds 12,000 or so clones, over 90% found once. This chain uses TRBV11-2 with TRBJ2-5; no definite D call. The TCR was taken from a female donor with multiple sclerosis, enrolled in a pregnancy study. The sample here was CD4+ T cells from peripheral blood mononuclear cells, taken before pregnancy. The CDR3 nucleotides read TGTGCCAGCAGCTTTAGAGAGACCCAGTACTTC. This codes for CASSFRETQYF.